This entry lists 22 T cell receptor beta chains sequenced from one sample in a study of cytomegalovirus exposure and HLA in healthy donors. PCR employed 60 Vbeta and 13 Jbeta primers. Assay: immunoSEQ multiplex PCR; the TCRdb copy retains only in-frame clones and omits some. The sample consists of about 180,000 clones, around 77% of them appearing once. Input material: PBMCs. The receptors come from a woman aged 25 to 45 in good health and CMV-seronegative.

The chain recombines TRBV6-5 with TRBJ2-5; the match to TRBD2 covers 10 bases. The CDR3 has 15 residues. Germline lookup yields CDR1 MNHEY and CDR2 SVGAGI. With 4 bases clipped from V and 0 bases from J, the junction kept 2 bases outside the gene matches. CDR3 DNA: TGTGCCAGCAGTTTTAGCGGGGGGAACCAAGAGACCCAGTACTTC. This codes for CASSFSGGNQETQYF.

The rearrangement links TRBV2 to TRBJ1-2, with D maybe TRBD1 (6 bases). The CDR3 spans 15 residues. Germline loops: CDR1 SNHLY, CDR2 FYNNEI. Deletions cut 1 base from V and 8 bases from J, with 17 bases between. The CDR3 loop is CASSEERGGLSGYTF. The CDR3 nucleotides are TGTGCCAGCAGTGAAGAGAGGGGGGGATTGAGCGGCTACACCTTC. Variable domain in full (rest from reference TRBV2 and TRBJ1-2): EPEVTQTPSHQVTQMGQEVILRCVPISNHLYFYWYRQILGQKVEFLVSFYNNEISEKSEIFDDQFSVERPDGSNFTLKIRSTKLEDSAMYFCASSEERGGLSGYTFGSGTRLTVV.

The chain uses TRBV30 and TRBJ1-6; 10 bases line up with TRBD1. The V gene's germline CDR1 is GTSNPN and CDR2 SVGIG (reference sequence). Trimming took 4 bases from V and 7 from J; bases not matched to a gene: 4. This CDR3 has 14 residues. The CDR3 loop reads CAWNLGQGNSPLHF. The CDR3 DNA is TGTGCCTGGAATCTGGGACAGGGGAATTCACCCCTCCACTTT.

The chain is built from TRBV7-8 and TRBJ1-1; 8 bases map to TRBD1. Germline values: CDR1 SGHVS, CDR2 FQNEAQ. V shed 0 bases, J shed 11 bases, and the junction held 11 bases outside the gene matches. CDR3 length: 15 amino acids. CDR3 coding DNA: TGTGCCAGCAGCTTAGCGATCGACAGGGGTACGATCGCTTTCTTT. The encoded protein is CASSLAIDRGTIAFF.

This clone was observed a few times. The gene calls are TRBV6-1 and TRBJ2-1; TRBD2 agrees at 7 bases. J gave up 0 bases and V 1 base, and 3 bases lay outside the gene matches. Germline loops: CDR1 MNHNS, CDR2 SASEGT. The CDR3 length is 16 residues. As DNA, the CDR3 is TGTGCCAGCAGTGAAGGAGGCGGGGGCTCCTACAATGAGCAGTTCTTC. Amino acid sequence: CASSEGGGGSYNEQFF.

V usage is TRBV5-1 and J usage is TRBJ2-7, with 7 positions matching TRBD2. Germline loops: CDR1 SGHRS, CDR2 YFSETQ. The CDR3 length is 14 residues. Germline trimming cut 0 bases from V and 5 bases from J; bases unmatched to any gene: 5. The CDR3 bases are TGCGCCAGCAGCTTGGTTTCGGCGGGGGACGAGCAGTACTTC. Translated: CASSLVSAGDEQYF. Full variable domain (rest looked up from reference TRBV5-1 and TRBJ2-7): KAGVTQTPRYLIKTRGQQVTLSCSPISGHRSVSWYQQTPGQGLQFLFEYFSETQRNKGNFPGRFSGRQFSNSRSEMNVSTLELGDSALYLCASSLVSAGDEQYFGPGTRLTVT.

This clone showed up just once. V gene TRBV5-1 combines with J gene TRBJ1-1, with 10 bases identical to TRBD1. CDR3 size: 18 residues. CDR1 is SGHRS, CDR2 YFSETQ, per germline. V lost 4 bases to trimming and J lost 2 bases; unmatched junction nucleotides: 14. The CDR3: CASSPGTGAWGHNTEAFF. The CDR3 nucleotides are TGCGCCAGCAGCCCAGGGACAGGGGCTTGGGGGCATAACACTGAAGCTTTCTTT.

This chain links TRBV28 with TRBJ2-7; D possibly corresponds to TRBD1 (6 bases). The CDR3 covers 14 residues. Looked up from germline, CDR1 is MDHEN and CDR2 is SYDVKM. V lost 3 bases to trimming and J lost 3 bases, with 12 bases between them. In nucleotides, the CDR3 is TGTGCCAGCAGTTTCCCCGGACAGATCTACGAGCAGTACTTC. It codes for CASSFPGQIYEQYF.

Only one count was recorded for this clone. The V and J genes are TRBV19 and TRBJ1-2, with D possibly matching TRBD1 (5 bases). CDR3 length: 13 amino acids. The germline gives CDR1 LNHDA, CDR2 SQIVND (reference sequence). With 9 bases removed from V and 2 bases from J, the gap between germline ends came to 13 bases. The CDR3 nucleotides are TGTGCCAGCACGGCGGGGCAGAACTATGGCTACACCTTC. It codes for CASTAGQNYGYTF.

The V call is TRBV6-4, the J call TRBJ2-7, with 10 bases that match TRBD2. Germline lookup yields CDR1 MRHNA and CDR2 SNTAGT. The CDR3 runs 15 residues. V lost 8 bases and J lost 1; bases outside the gene matches: 8. The CDR3 spells CASRYLAGDSYEQYF. The CDR3 DNA is TGTGCCAGCCGTTACCTAGCGGGGGATTCCTACGAGCAGTACTTC.

This chain joins TRBV30 and TRBJ1-3; possibly TRBD1 for D (6 bases). Germline CDR1 reads GTSNPN; CDR2 reads SVGIG (reference sequence). This CDR3 region has 16 residues. Deletions cut 5 bases from V and 0 bases from J, with 17 bases between. The CDR3 loop is CAWFQPRQVSGNTIYF. The CDR3 bases are TGTGCCTGGTTCCAACCCAGACAGGTCTCTGGAAACACCATATATTTT.

This CDR3 is CASSSLIKETQYF. The CDR3 bases are TGTGCCAGCAGTTCCCTTATTAAAGAGACCCAGTACTTC. V is TRBV6-6 and J is TRBJ2-5; no firm D call. The CDR3 contains 13 residues. V was clipped by 4 bases and J by 3 bases, with 9 bases between them. Per germline, CDR1 MNHNY and CDR2 SVGAGI (reference sequence).

The chain has TRBV29-1 and TRBJ2-7; tentative D call: TRBD1 (6 bases). V shed 1 base and J shed 2 bases, with 24 bases lying between them. The CDR3 has 18 residues. Germline V lookup: CDR1 SQVTM, CDR2 ANQGSEA. The CDR3 reads CSVEATPLGHPNAYEQYF. For the CDR3, the DNA is TGCAGCGTTGAAGCTACCCCCCTGGGACATCCGAATGCCTACGAGCAGTACTTC.

About this clone: One junction end disagrees with the germline gene, perhaps due to a read error. Other nucleotide sequences in the sample specify the same CDR3. The CDR3 loop reads CASSVRSRREKLFF. Here the CDR3 DNA reads TGTGCCAGCAGTGTACGAAGCCGCCGTGAAAAGCTGTTTTTT. The V call is TRBV6-5, the J call TRBJ1-4; D not certain. CDR3 length equals 14 residues. CDR1 MNHEY and CDR2 SVGAGI come from the germline V gene.

The chain combines TRBV5-1 with TRBJ2-2, with 8 nucleotides matching TRBD1. The CDR3 loop spans 16 amino acids. V shed 6 bases and J 4 bases; nucleotides not matched to a gene: 11. Germline V gene data show CDR1 as SGHRS and CDR2 as YFSETQ. The CDR3 region has the DNA TGCGCCAGCATCGAGGGGGCAGGGGGCGCCACCGGGGAGCTGTTTTTT. It codes for CASIEGAGGATGELFF.

This clone was observed a few times. The rearrangement links TRBV4-1 to TRBJ2-7; 7 bases match TRBD1. Germline CDR1 reads MGHRA; CDR2 reads YSYEKL. The CDR3 runs 14 residues. With V trimmed by 1 base and J by 6 bases, 6 bases remained unmatched. CDR3 nucleotides: TGCGCCAGCAGCCAAGTCCGGGACAGTGGCGAGCAGTACTTC. Its protein product is CASSQVRDSGEQYF.

Concerning this clone: Different DNA sequences within this sample yield the same CDR3. This sequence joins TRBV5-1 and TRBJ1-1, with 8 bases that match TRBD1. Unmatched junction bases numbered 0, after V lost 1 base and J lost 1 base. Germline loops: CDR1 SGHRS, CDR2 YFSETQ. The CDR3 extends over 14 amino acids. The CDR3: CASSLQGANTEAFF. In nucleotides, the CDR3 is TGCGCCAGCAGCTTGCAGGGGGCGAACACTGAAGCTTTCTTT.

The chain has TRBV7-8 and TRBJ1-5, with D unresolved. V was trimmed by 5 bases and J by 4 bases, leaving 18 bases between them. CDR1 is SGHVS, CDR2 FQNEAQ, per germline. The CDR3 is made up of 16 amino acids. The CDR3 nucleotides read TGTGCCAGCAGCCCCAGTGGAGGGAAACCGAATCAGCCCCAGCATTTT. Protein sequence: CASSPSGGKPNQPQHF.

V is TRBV5-6 and J is TRBJ2-7; the match to TRBD1 covers 9 bases. Germline V gene sequence: CDR1 SGHDT, CDR2 YYEEEE. J lost 5 bases, V lost 7 bases, and 10 bases had no gene match. This CDR3 is built from 14 residues. CDR3: CASPGTGQLNEQYF. CDR3 DNA sequence: TGTGCCAGCCCCGGGACAGGGCAACTGAACGAGCAGTACTTC.

This chain connects TRBV2 to TRBJ1-4; TRBD1 agrees at 7 bases. This CDR3 comprises 15 residues. In germline, CDR1 is SNHLY, CDR2 FYNNEI. The V gene end was trimmed by 8 bases and the J gene end by 4 bases; junction bases not matched to a gene: 10. CDR3: CASEGRQGYNEKLFF. The CDR3 coding sequence is TGTGCCAGCGAAGGACGACAGGGTTATAATGAAAAACTGTTTTTT.

As regards this clone: The same CDR3 is also encoded by other DNA sequences in this sample. The chain is built from TRBV4-1 and TRBJ1-2; 10 bases align to TRBD1. J was trimmed by 5 bases and V by 2 bases; bases with no gene match: 5. CDR1 and CDR2 from the germline V gene are MGHRA and YSYEKL. The CDR3 has 15 amino acids. DNA for the CDR3: TGCGCCAGCAGCCAACCGACAGGGGGCAGGTATGGCTACACCTTC. Its translation is CASSQPTGGRYGYTF.

This clone was detected a few times. This rearrangement joins TRBV7-2 to TRBJ1-4; 7 bases fit TRBD1. The CDR3 length is 15 residues. Germline-derived CDR1 and CDR2 are SGHTA and FQGNSA. CDR3 in amino acids: CATTGQIATNEKLFF. The DNA for the CDR3 is TGTGCAACCACGGGACAGATCGCAACTAATGAAAAACTGTTTTTT. The variable domain in full, completed from reference TRBV7-2 and TRBJ1-4, reads GAGVSQSPSNKVTEKGKDVELRCDPISGHTALYWYRQSLGQGLEFLIYFQGNSAPDKSGLPSDRFSAERTGGSVSTLTIQRTQQEDSAVYLCATTGQIATNEKLFFGSGTQLSVL.